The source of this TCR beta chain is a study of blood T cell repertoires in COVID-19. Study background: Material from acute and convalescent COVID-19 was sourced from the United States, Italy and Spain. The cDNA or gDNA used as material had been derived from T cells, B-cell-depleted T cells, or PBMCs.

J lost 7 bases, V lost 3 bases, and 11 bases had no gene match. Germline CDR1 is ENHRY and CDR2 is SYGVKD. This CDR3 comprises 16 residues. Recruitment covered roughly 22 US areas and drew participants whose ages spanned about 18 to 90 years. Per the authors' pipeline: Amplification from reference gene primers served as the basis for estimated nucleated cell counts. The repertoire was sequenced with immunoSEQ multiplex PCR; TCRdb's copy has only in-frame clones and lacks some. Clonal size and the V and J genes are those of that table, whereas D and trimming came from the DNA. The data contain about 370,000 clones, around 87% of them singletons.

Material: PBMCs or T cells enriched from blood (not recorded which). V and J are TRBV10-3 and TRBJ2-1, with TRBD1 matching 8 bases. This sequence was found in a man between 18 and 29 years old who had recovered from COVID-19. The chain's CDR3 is CAISDGAGGSGNEQFF. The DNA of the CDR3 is TGTGCCATCAGTGATGGGGCAGGGGGCAGCGGGAATGAGCAGTTCTTC.